The 10 T cell receptor beta chains in this list originate from one sample, sequenced in a study of early stage breast cancer tumors (dated by TCRdb to the late 2010s). Library construction relied on the immunoSEQ multiplex PCR assay. TCRdb re-hosts the immuneACCESS table, in-frame sequences only. Its copies lack some clones; in the studies checked, an unresolved V gene accounts for under half of them, and the cause for the rest is not known. This sample comprises about 72,000 clones, 70% to 85% of them detected only once. The ten largest make up under 3.5% of the sample. The sample consisted of blood. These receptors all come from a person between 55 and 70 years old with breast cancer.

This chain joins TRBV11-2 and TRBJ2-1; TRBD1 matches 11 bases. The junction had 5 bases not matched to a gene; V was cut back by 5 bases and J by 5 bases. The CDR3 covers 15 residues. The germline V gene encodes CDR1 SGHAT and CDR2 FQNNGV. The CDR3 nucleotides are TGTGCCAGCAGCCCCGGGACAGGGGGGAACAATGAGCAGTTCTTC. It translates to CASSPGTGGNNEQFF.

The chain has TRBV11-3 and TRBJ2-2; maybe TRBD2 (5 bases). The CDR3 runs 13 residues. The germline gives CDR1 SGHNT, CDR2 YENEEA. The V gene lost 6 bases and the J gene lost 9 bases, with 14 bases spanning the gap. The CDR3 spells CASSRTDRRELFF. CDR3 DNA sequence: TGTGCCAGCAGTCGGACTGATCGGCGGGAGCTGTTTTTT.

The V call is TRBV2, the J call TRBJ2-1; D is perhaps TRBD1 (5 bases). V dropped 4 bases and J dropped 4 bases, with 8 bases sitting between them. The CDR3 covers 13 residues. In germline, CDR1 is SNHLY, CDR2 FYNNEI. CDR3 residues: CASSVGQYNEQFF. The CDR3 DNA reads as TGTGCCAGCAGTGTTGGACAATACAATGAGCAGTTCTTC.

This clone was observed a few times. This chain joins TRBV9 and TRBJ1-1; no reliable D call. Germline V gene data show CDR1 as SGDLS and CDR2 as YYNGEE. V dropped 3 bases and J dropped 1 base, with 13 bases sitting between them. This CDR3 has 15 amino acids. The CDR3 protein is CASSAHPMGNTEAFF. The CDR3 bases are TGTGCCAGCAGCGCCCACCCGATGGGGAACACTGAAGCTTTCTTT.

This clone was detected only once. This chain links TRBV28 with TRBJ1-4; D gene unclear. The V and J ends lost 7 bases and 2 bases respectively, with 8 bases between them. Germline V lookup: CDR1 MDHEN, CDR2 SYDVKM. The CDR3 has 13 amino acids. CDR3 amino acids: CASTGGTNEKLFF. The CDR3 DNA follows: TGTGCCAGCACCGGTGGCACTAATGAAAAACTGTTTTTT.

The genes are TRBV5-4 and TRBJ2-7; 10 nucleotides line up with TRBD1. The trim removed 2 bases at V and 2 bases at J, leaving 4 bases unmatched. The V gene's germline CDR1 is SGHNT and CDR2 YYREEE (reference sequence). This CDR3 has 15 amino acids. CDR3 coding DNA: TGTGCCAGCAGCTTTCGGGACAGGGGCCCCTACGAGCAGTACTTC. Protein: CASSFRDRGPYEQYF.

The chain carries TRBV5-1 and TRBJ1-1; a possible D gene is TRBD1 (5 bases). The CDR3 spans 15 residues. Between the trimmed V and J ends, which lost 2 bases and 0 bases, there was a span of 11 bases. In germline, CDR1 is SGHRS, CDR2 YFSETQ. The CDR3 coding sequence is TGCGCCAGCAGCTTACAAGTGGGGGTGAACACTGAAGCTTTCTTT. Its protein is CASSLQVGVNTEAFF.

V usage is TRBV5-1 and J usage is TRBJ1-2; 10 bases line up with TRBD1. J lost 3 bases, V lost 4 bases, and 3 bases had no gene match. The CDR3 is made up of 14 amino acids. Germline V gene lookup returns CDR1 SGHRS and CDR2 YFSETQ. CDR3 sequence (DNA): TGCGCCAGCAGCCTAGGACAGGGGGACTATGGCTACACCTTC. Translating it yields CASSLGQGDYGYTF. Drawing the rest from reference TRBV5-1 and TRBJ1-2, the complete variable domain is KAGVTQTPRYLIKTRGQQVTLSCSPISGHRSVSWYQQTPGQGLQFLFEYFSETQRNKGNFPGRFSGRQFSNSRSEMNVSTLELGDSALYLCASSLGQGDYGYTFGSGTRLTVV.

The rearrangement joins TRBV6-6 to TRBJ2-3; 10 bases align to TRBD2. CDR1 is MNHNY, CDR2 SVGAGI, per germline (reference sequence). The CDR3 is made up of 16 amino acids. J was trimmed by 3 bases and V by 7 bases; bases with no gene match: 10. CDR3 in DNA: TGTGCCAGCACCCGACTAGCGGGCGGTGGTACAGATACGCAGTATTTT. It yields the protein CASTRLAGGGTDTQYF.

The chain couples TRBV6-1 to TRBJ1-5; D is undetermined. The CDR3 consists of 13 residues. Trimming cost V 1 base and J 5 bases, with 6 bases left between them. Germline CDR1 is MNHNS and CDR2 is SASEGT. CDR3 bases: TGTGCCAGCAGTGAAGTGTTGGATCAGCCCCAGCATTTT. Translation: CASSEVLDQPQHF.